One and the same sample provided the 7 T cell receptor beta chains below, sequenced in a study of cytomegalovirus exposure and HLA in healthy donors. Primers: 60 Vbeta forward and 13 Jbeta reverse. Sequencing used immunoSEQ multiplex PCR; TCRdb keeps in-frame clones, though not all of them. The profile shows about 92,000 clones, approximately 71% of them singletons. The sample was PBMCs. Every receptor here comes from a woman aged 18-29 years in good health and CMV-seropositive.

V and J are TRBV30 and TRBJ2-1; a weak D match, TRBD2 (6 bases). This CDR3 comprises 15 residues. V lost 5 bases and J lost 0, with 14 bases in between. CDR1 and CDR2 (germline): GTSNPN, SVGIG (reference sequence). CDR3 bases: TGTGCCTGGCAGCCCGGGAGTAGCTCCTACAATGAGCAGTTCTTC. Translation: CAWQPGSSSYNEQFF.

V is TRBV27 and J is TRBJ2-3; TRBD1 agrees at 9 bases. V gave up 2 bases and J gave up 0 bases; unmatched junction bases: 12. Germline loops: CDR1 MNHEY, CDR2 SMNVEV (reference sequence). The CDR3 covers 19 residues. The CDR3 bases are TGTGCCAGCAGTTTAACCGGCGACAGGGGGTTCTCTAGCACAGATACGCAGTATTTT. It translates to CASSLTGDRGFSSTDTQYF.

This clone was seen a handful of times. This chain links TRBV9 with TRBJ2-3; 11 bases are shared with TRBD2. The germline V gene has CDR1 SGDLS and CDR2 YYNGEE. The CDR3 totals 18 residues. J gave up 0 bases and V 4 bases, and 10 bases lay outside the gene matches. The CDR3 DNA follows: TGTGCCAGCAGCTATACTAGCGGGGGACTCCCTAGCACAGATACGCAGTATTTT. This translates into CASSYTSGGLPSTDTQYF.

CDR3 sequence: CASEKGLNTEAFF. The CDR3 nucleotides are TGTGCCAGCGAAAAGGGGTTGAACACTGAAGCTTTCTTT. The J gene is TRBJ1-1, the V gene TRBV6-5; possible D gene TRBD1, 5 bases. Germline lookup yields CDR1 MNHEY and CDR2 SVGAGI. The CDR3 sequence is 13 residues long. Trimming stripped 8 bases from V and 0 bases from J, with 10 bases between.

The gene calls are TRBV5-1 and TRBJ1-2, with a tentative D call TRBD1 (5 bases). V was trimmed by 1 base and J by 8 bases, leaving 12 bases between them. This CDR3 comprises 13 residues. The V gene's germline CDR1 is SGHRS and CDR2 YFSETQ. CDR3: CASSLWGGDGYTF. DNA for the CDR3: TGCGCCAGCAGCTTGTGGGGGGGGGACGGCTACACCTTC.

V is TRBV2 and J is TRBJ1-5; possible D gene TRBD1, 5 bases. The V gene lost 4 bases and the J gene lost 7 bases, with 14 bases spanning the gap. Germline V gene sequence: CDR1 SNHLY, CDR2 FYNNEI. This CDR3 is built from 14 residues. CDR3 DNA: TGTGCCAGCAGTGTACGGCAGGGCGAGCAGCCCCAGCATTTT. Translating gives CASSVRQGEQPQHF.

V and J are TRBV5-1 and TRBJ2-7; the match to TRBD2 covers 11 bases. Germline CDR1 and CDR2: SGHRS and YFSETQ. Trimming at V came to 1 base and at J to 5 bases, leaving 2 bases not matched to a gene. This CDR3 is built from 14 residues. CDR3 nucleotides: TGCGCCAGCAGCTTGACTAGCGGGGGCCACGAGCAGTACTTC. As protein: CASSLTSGGHEQYF.